Listed below are T cell receptor beta chains from one sample, sequenced in a study of blood T cell repertoires in COVID-19. Clones were read by immunoSEQ multiplex PCR, and TCRdb kept only the in-frame ones, dropping some. The sample has roughly 130,000 clones; approximately 80% are singletons. Specimen: peripheral blood. The receptors come from a man in his 70s with acute or convalescent COVID-19. Each CDR3 is given without its conserved first and last residue.

v_call,j_call,cdr3_aa
TRBV10-3,TRBJ2-3,AISPQGSTDTQY
TRBV6-6,TRBJ1-1,ASSYSPRQNTEAF
TRBV5-1,TRBJ2-3,ASSLRSGADTQY
TRBV4-2,TRBJ1-3,ASSPLRGSTIY
TRBV27,TRBJ1-5,ASSPGLAGGNQPQH
TRBV18,TRBJ2-1,ASSLGQGISYNEQF
TRBV10-2,TRBJ1-5,ASSGGNQPQH
TRBV25-1,TRBJ1-2,ASSEYRDGYT
TRBV3-1/TRBV3-2,TRBJ2-1,ASSLWGGPSF
TRBV5-1,TRBJ2-3,ASRRDPSTDTQY
TRBV5-1,TRBJ2-5,ASSWSGGALETQY
TRBV7-2,TRBJ2-3,ASSPRGGATGGTQY
TRBV28,TRBJ1-1,ASSGGGRNTEAF
TRBV3-1/TRBV3-2,TRBJ2-2,ASSQAGGRRAGELF
TRBV11-2,TRBJ2-1,ASSSLPGDEQF
TRBV18,TRBJ2-2,ASSPGQSNTGELF
TRBV5-1,TRBJ2-1,ASSGQGTSGGRTYNEQF
TRBV2,TRBJ2-5,ASSEGLAGRQETQY
TRBV7-2,TRBJ2-5,ASRTRRGAGAETQY
TRBV4-1,TRBJ1-4,ASSDSVVGKLF
TRBV19,TRBJ2-1,ASSIRVEYNEQF
TRBV20-1,TRBJ2-1,SAGRYNEQF
TRBV19,TRBJ1-6,ASSIWPGGAYNSPLH
TRBV2,TRBJ2-3,ASSDRPWTSGGRSDTQY
TRBV19,TRBJ1-5,ASIEGAYSNQPQH
TRBV6-6,TRBJ1-2,ASSHGQGVGPNYGYT
TRBV6-5,TRBJ1-1,ASSSAQGRHTEAF
TRBV19,TRBJ2-1,ASSISSGNEQF
TRBV24-1,TRBJ2-2,ATSRTGATGELF
TRBV5-1,TRBJ2-3,ASSFGGATDTQY
TRBV28,TRBJ1-1,ASRRQGVPEAF
TRBV6-5,TRBJ2-1,ASRGTGRNEQF
TRBV25-1,TRBJ1-1,ASSGTGVGNTEAF
TRBV5-1,TRBJ1-1,ASRGQESGGEAF
TRBV5-1,TRBJ1-1,ASSLRVGAVEAF
TRBV29-1,TRBJ1-4,SAGGSSVGKLF
TRBV6-5,TRBJ1-2,ASTDMRGTFGYT
TRBV6-5,TRBJ1-2,ASSTWGGRNYGYT
TRBV28,TRBJ1-2,ASSLPRGPDGYT
TRBV30,TRBJ2-6,ACSTGPGANVLT
TRBV19,TRBJ1-1,ASSISVDRANTEAF